This TCR beta chain was retrieved from a study of PD-1 blockade in classical Hodgkin lymphoma. CDR3 length: 12 residues. Germline V gene data show CDR1 as SGHTA and CDR2 as FQGNSA. V lost 5 bases, J lost 0 bases, and 4 bases lay in between. The data were produced by immunoSEQ multiplex PCR, yet TCRdb's version contains in-frame clones alone and is incomplete. The sample lists about 13,000 clones; approximately 80% were seen once. This sample's time point: cycle 4 day 1 (C4D1), after six to seven weeks of nivolumab. Patients all relapsed after autologous stem cell transplantation, and there was variation in brentuximab vedotin exposure.

The sequenced sample was peripheral blood mononuclear cells (PBMCs), obtained before the fourth cycle of nivolumab. The TCR originated in a human donor with classical Hodgkin lymphoma. The chain carries TRBV7-2 and TRBJ1-1, with D unclear. The CDR3, as DNA: TGTGCCAGCAGCAGTGTGAACACTGAAGCTTTCTTT. Translation gives CASSSVNTEAFF.